This T cell receptor beta chain came from a study of T cells in Graves' hyperthyroidism and ophthalmopathy. RNA transcripts served as the template for amplifying TCR beta CDR3 regions. The primer set for the first-round RT-PCR of the TCR CDR3 was HTBI. TCRdb processed the multiplex PCR reads anew with MiXCR; each CDR3 protein has one entry. The sample holds some 380,000 distinct CDR3 sequences, about 13% seen once. Newly diagnosed hyperthyroidism patients aged 18 to 65 years had disease lasting under 2 months. Those patients with uncontrolled infection, other autoimmune disease, pregnancy or lactation were excluded. Progressors' blood was drawn at hyperthyroidism diagnosis, before ophthalmopathy symptoms. Germline values: CDR1 KGHDR, CDR2 SFDVKD. The CDR3 sequence is 17 residues long. The J segment lost 2 bases and the V segment lost 4 bases, leaving 11 bases of the junction unmatched.

This clonotype was sampled from a young man with Graves' hyperthyroidism that later progressed to Graves' ophthalmopathy. The material sequenced was blood. This chain links TRBV24-1 with TRBJ2-7; 9 bases fit TRBD1. The CDR3 sequence: CATSDPTGQGNTYEQYF. CDR3 bases: TGTGCCACCAGTGACCCGACTGGACAGGGGAATACCTACGAGCAGTACTTC.